This T cell receptor (beta chain) was captured in a study of T cells in Graves' hyperthyroidism and ophthalmopathy. Ten or more counts support this clonotype. For ophthalmopathy patients, the Clinical Activity Score was at least 3 and the NOSPECS grade at least 4; duration was under 3 months. Criteria for exclusion of patients were uncontrolled infection, other autoimmune disease, pregnancy or lactation. Diagnoses rested on clinical symptoms, serum thyroxine and TRAb, thyroid ultrasound and orbital computed tomography. RNA transcripts gave rise to amplified TCR beta CDR3 regions. TCR CDR3 underwent first-round RT-PCR with the HTBI primer set. TCRdb reprocessed the multiplex PCR reads via MiXCR and lists one record per CDR3 protein. This table holds nearly 600,000 distinct CDR3 sequences, 14% found once. Sequenced: blood. This TCR was recovered from a woman aged 18-29 years with Graves' ophthalmopathy.

The CDR3 nucleotides are TGTGCCACCAGCAGAGACAGCTTCCAAGAGACCCAGTACTTC. The encoded protein is CATSRDSFQETQYF. The genes are TRBV15 and TRBJ2-5; D unclear. CDR3 length: 14 residues. Trimming pared 0 bases from V and 1 base from J, leaving 6 bases between. Germline V CDR1 and CDR2: LNHNV, YYDKDF (reference sequence).